This is a list of T cell receptor beta chains from one sample in a study of blood T cell repertoires in COVID-19. This table comes from immunoSEQ multiplex PCR, and its TCRdb copy is limited to in-frame clones, with some not included. The repertoire holds 250,000 or so clones, 70% to 90% seen once, with 10% to 12% in the top ten. The sample consisted of PBMCs or T cells enriched from blood (not recorded which). All receptors derive from a man aged 30 to 45 who had recovered from COVID-19. CDR3s include the opening cysteine and the closing phenylalanine or tryptophan. A D gene is named only where the DNA matches it firmly. Some rows have no size entry. The others give once, few or many, or a class for an expanded clone.

.	TRBV10-1	TRBJ2-3	TRBD2	TGCGCCAGCAGTCCGGGACTAGCGGGAGGTCCCACTAGCACAGATACGCAGTATTTT	CASSPGLAGGPTSTDTQYF
.	TRBV5-4	TRBJ2-7	TRBD2	TGTGCCAGCAGCTTGCGGCTAGCGGGGAGCTCCTACGAGCAGTACTTC	CASSLRLAGSSYEQYF
once	TRBV11-3	TRBJ2-2	TRBD2	TGTGCCAGCAGCTTAGTAACTAGCGGGAGGGCGAACACCGGGGAGCTGTTTTTT	CASSLVTSGRANTGELFF
.	TRBV7-9	TRBJ1-5	.	TGTGCCAGCAGCAATTCAGGGGGCAATCAGCCCCAGCATTTT	CASSNSGGNQPQHF
.	TRBV10-2	TRBJ2-5	.	TGCGCCAGCGTCGGTCGAAGTCAAGTGACCCAGTACTTC	CASVGRSQVTQYF
.	TRBV3-1/TRBV3-2	TRBJ1-2	TRBD1	TGTGCCAGCAGCCAAAGTTCGGCAGGGGGATATGGCTACACCTTC	CASSQSSAGGYGYTF
.	TRBV7-9	TRBJ1-5	.	TGTGCCAGCAGCTTAGAGGCGGGGCAGCCCCAGCATTTT	CASSLEAGQPQHF
.	TRBV28	TRBJ1-2	.	TGTGCCAGCAGTAGCGGGACTTCAAGGGGCTACACCTTC	CASSSGTSRGYTF
.	TRBV29-1	TRBJ2-1	.	TGCAGCGTTCGTCCGGTGTTGAACAATGAGCAGTTCTTC	CSVRPVLNNEQFF
.	TRBV28	TRBJ2-7	.	TGTGCCAGCAGCCCCGACAGTCGCTCCTACGAGCAGTACTTC	CASSPDSRSYEQYF
.	TRBV25-1	TRBJ2-5	.	TGTGCCAGCGGTTTCTTGCGGGAGACCCAGTACTTC	CASGFLRETQYF
.	TRBV15	TRBJ1-1	.	TGTGCCACCAGCAGAGGCCGGGGACTAGGCACTGAAGCTTTCTTT	CATSRGRGLGTEAFF
.	TRBV19	TRBJ2-1	.	TGTGCCAGTAGTATTCAAGTAGCGGAGAATGAGCAGTTCTTC	CASSIQVAENEQFF
.	TRBV19	TRBJ1-2	.	TGTGCCAGTAGTACCCGGACAGCTATAGGGGGCTACACCTTC	CASSTRTAIGGYTF
.	TRBV28	TRBJ2-1	TRBD1	TGTGCCAGCAGTTTAGCCGGGACAGGGGATAGTGAGCAGTTCTTC	CASSLAGTGDSEQFF
.	TRBV5-1	TRBJ1-1	TRBD1	TGCGCCAGCAGCTTTGCGAACTCCCCACAGGGGCAGGGGACTGAAGCTTTCTTT	CASSFANSPQGQGTEAFF
few	TRBV9	TRBJ1-3	.	TGTGCCAGCAGCCCTTCCGAGTCTGGGGCGGACACCATATATTTT	CASSPSESGADTIYF
.	TRBV10-3	TRBJ1-5	.	TGTGCCATCAGTGATGACAGTAGCAATCAGCCCCAGCATTTT	CAISDDSSNQPQHF
.	TRBV11-1	TRBJ2-6	.	TGTGCCAGCAGCCGCGGTGACAGGTCTGGGGCCAACGTCCTGACTTTC	CASSRGDRSGANVLTF
.	TRBV6-5	TRBJ1-4	TRBD1	TGTGCCAGCAGGAAGGGACAGACAAATGAAAAACTGTTTTTT	CASRKGQTNEKLFF
.	TRBV10-3	TRBJ2-3	.	TGTGCCATCAGCATGGGAAGGGGCGGCACAGATACGCAGTATTTT	CAISMGRGGTDTQYF
.	TRBV18	TRBJ2-1	TRBD2	TGTGCCAGCTCACCACCCAGCGGGGCCTTCAATGAGCAGTTCTTC	CASSPPSGAFNEQFF
few	TRBV5-4	TRBJ2-1	TRBD1	TGTGCCAGCAGCGAGGGACAGGGGTCCAACAATGAGCAGTTCTTC	CASSEGQGSNNEQFF
.	TRBV9	TRBJ2-1	.	TGTGCCAGCAGCTTGGAGGGACGATACAATGAGCAGTTCTTC	CASSLEGRYNEQFF
.	TRBV30	TRBJ1-6	.	TGTGCCTGGAGTATCCCGGGATTTTCACCCCTCCACTTT	CAWSIPGFSPLHF
.	TRBV7-8	TRBJ2-3	TRBD1	TGTGCCAGCAGCCACAAGCCAGGACAGGGTTTCACAGATACGCAGTATTTT	CASSHKPGQGFTDTQYF
.	TRBV6-2/TRBV6-3	TRBJ1-1	.	TGTGCCAGCAGCCGGACGGGGAGGGACACTGAAGCTTTCTTT	CASSRTGRDTEAFF
.	TRBV9	TRBJ2-1	TRBD2	TGTGCCAGCCCGTCAGCTAGCGGGAAGGGGAACTACAATGAGCAGTTCTTC	CASPSASGKGNYNEQFF
.	TRBV2	TRBJ2-7	.	TGTGCCAGCAGTGAGCGGCTTATCTCCTACGAGCAGTACTTC	CASSERLISYEQYF
.	TRBV5-6	TRBJ2-2	.	TGTGCCAGCAGCTCCCGTTATACCGGGGAGCTGTTTTTT	CASSSRYTGELFF
.	TRBV10-3	TRBJ2-3	.	TGTGCCATCAGTGTTGGTAGTGGGGGGAAAGGGAAGACAGATACGCAGTATTTT	CAISVGSGGKGKTDTQYF
.	TRBV27	TRBJ1-2	.	TGTGCCAGCAGTTTCGTCATAGCTAACTATGGCTACACCTTC	CASSFVIANYGYTF
once	TRBV18	TRBJ1-1	.	TGTGCCAGCTCGACGCTACAGGGAAGCGGCACTGAAGCTTTCTTT	CASSTLQGSGTEAFF
.	TRBV28	TRBJ1-3	.	TGTGCCAGCACGACAGGCGGAGGACTCTCTGGAAACACCATATATTTT	CASTTGGGLSGNTIYF
.	TRBV18	TRBJ1-1	TRBD1	TGTGCCAGCTCACCGCCGCACAGGGGGCCGGAAGCTTTCTTT	CASSPPHRGPEAFF
.	TRBV5-6	TRBJ2-1	TRBD2	TGTGCCAGCAGCTTGGAACGTTCTGGCGGGAGTTTCAATGAGCAGTTCTTC	CASSLERSGGSFNEQFF
.	TRBV5-1	TRBJ2-5	TRBD1	TGCGCCAGCAGTCCGGAAGGGACAGGGAATTCCCAGTACTTC	CASSPEGTGNSQYF
.	TRBV7-3	TRBJ2-1	TRBD2	TGTGCCAGCAGCTACCAGACTAGCGGGGGGGCGCATGAGCAGTTCTTC	CASSYQTSGGAHEQFF
.	TRBV6-1	TRBJ1-3	.	TGTGCCAGCAGTGAAGGACTAACTTTTGGAAACACCATATATTTT	CASSEGLTFGNTIYF
.	TRBV6-5	TRBJ1-4	.	TGTGCCACGATCAGACAGAGAAATGAAAAACTGTTTTTT	CATIRQRNEKLFF
once	TRBV11-2	TRBJ1-5	TRBD1	TGTGCCAGCAGCCGAGGGACAGATCAGCCCCAGCATTTT	CASSRGTDQPQHF
.	TRBV19	TRBJ1-3	.	TGTGCCAGTAGTGAAGGGTATCGGCGGGACACCATATATTTT	CASSEGYRRDTIYF
.	TRBV2	TRBJ1-2	.	TGTGCCAGCAGGCCCGGGAGGGTTATTAACTATGGCTACACCTTC	CASRPGRVINYGYTF
.	TRBV12-3/TRBV12-4	TRBJ1-1	.	TGTGCCAGCAGGGCCCCCTTGAACACTGAAGCTTTCTTT	CASRAPLNTEAFF
.	TRBV30	TRBJ2-3	.	TGTGCCTGGGAAAAGTCGGGGGTCGATACGCAGTATTTT	CAWEKSGVDTQYF
.	TRBV19	TRBJ1-2	.	TGTGCCAGTAGGAGTATCTCCTATGGCTACACCTTC	CASRSISYGYTF